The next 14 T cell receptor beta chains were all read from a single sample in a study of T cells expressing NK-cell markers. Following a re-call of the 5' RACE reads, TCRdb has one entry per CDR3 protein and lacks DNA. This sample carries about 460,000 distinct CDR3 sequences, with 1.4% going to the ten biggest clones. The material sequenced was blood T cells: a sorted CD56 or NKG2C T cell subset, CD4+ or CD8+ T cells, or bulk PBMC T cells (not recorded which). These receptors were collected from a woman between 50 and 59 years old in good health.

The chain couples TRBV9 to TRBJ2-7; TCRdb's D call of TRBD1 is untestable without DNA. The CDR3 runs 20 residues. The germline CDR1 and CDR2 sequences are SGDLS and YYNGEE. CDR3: CASSPKGGMWGLPDSYEQYF.

This CDR3 is CSAPRGGELFF. The chain links TRBV20-1 to TRBJ2-2; checking the TCRdb D call of TRBD1 is not possible without DNA. Per the germline V gene, CDR1 is DFQATT and CDR2 is SNEGSKA (reference sequence). This CDR3 has 11 residues.

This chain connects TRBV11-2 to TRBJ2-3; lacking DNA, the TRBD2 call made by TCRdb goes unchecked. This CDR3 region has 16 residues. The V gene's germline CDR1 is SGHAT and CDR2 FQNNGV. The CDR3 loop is CASSLVVAGTPDTQYF.

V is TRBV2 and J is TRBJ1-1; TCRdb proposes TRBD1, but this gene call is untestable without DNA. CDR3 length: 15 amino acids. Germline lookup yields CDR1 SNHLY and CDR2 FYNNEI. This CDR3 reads CASSGTQGARTEAFF.

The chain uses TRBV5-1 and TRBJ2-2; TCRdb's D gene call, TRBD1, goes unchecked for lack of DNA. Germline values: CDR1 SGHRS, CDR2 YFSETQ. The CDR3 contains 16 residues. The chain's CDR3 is CASSLEGQGMSGELFF.

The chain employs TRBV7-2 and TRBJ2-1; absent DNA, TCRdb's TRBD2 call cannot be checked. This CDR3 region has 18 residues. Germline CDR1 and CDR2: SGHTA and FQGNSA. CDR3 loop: CASSTGTSGPLSYNEQFF.

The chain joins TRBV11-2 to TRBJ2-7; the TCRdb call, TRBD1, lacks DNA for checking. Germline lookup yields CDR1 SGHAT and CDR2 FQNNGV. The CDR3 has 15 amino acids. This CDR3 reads CASSSTGVGPLEQYF.

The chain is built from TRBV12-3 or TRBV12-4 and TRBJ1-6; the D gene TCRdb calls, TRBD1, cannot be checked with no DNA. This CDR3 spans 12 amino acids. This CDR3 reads CAAGRDRGPLHF.

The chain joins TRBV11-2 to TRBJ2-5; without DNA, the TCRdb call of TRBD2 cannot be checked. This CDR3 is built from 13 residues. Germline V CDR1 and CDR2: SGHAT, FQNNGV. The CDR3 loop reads CASSPAGQETQYF.

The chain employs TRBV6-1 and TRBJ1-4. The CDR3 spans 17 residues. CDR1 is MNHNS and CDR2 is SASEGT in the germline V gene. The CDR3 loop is CASSGGVPPRGNEKLFF.

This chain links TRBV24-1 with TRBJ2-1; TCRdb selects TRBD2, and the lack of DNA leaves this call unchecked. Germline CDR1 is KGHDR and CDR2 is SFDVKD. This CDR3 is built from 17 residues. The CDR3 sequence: CATSGRTSGRAVSEQFF.

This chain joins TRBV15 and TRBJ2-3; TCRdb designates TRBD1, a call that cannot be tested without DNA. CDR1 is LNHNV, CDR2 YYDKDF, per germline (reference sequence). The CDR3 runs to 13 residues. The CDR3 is CATRGTRTDTQYF.

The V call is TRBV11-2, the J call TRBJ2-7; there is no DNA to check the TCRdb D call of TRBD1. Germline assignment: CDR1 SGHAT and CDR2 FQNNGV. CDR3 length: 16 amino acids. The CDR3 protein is CASSLRAGTHPYEQYF.

The chain's CDR3 is CASSLFWAQETQYF. The chain has TRBV5-1 and TRBJ2-5; with no DNA, the TCRdb D assignment of TRBD1 cannot be verified. The germline V gene encodes CDR1 SGHRS and CDR2 YFSETQ. The CDR3 spans 14 residues.